The clone carrying this T cell receptor beta chain was counted once. Other DNA sequences in this specimen translate into the identical CDR3. This sample was taken from a study of cytomegalovirus exposure and HLA in healthy donors. Amplification used 60 Vbeta primers and 13 Jbeta primers. TCRdb's copy holds only in-frame clones and misses some; the assay was immunoSEQ multiplex PCR. The repertoire includes 150,000 to 180,000 clones, around 80% of them detected once, and around 1.4% sits in the top ten. The sequence derives from a man aged 18 to 29 in good health and CMV-seronegative. The sample consisted of PBMCs.

The CDR3 is CASSLSPSVTGTGELFF. The DNA of the CDR3 is TGTGCCAGCAGTTTATCCCCTTCTGTTACGGGAACCGGGGAGCTGTTTTTT. The gene calls are TRBV27 and TRBJ2-2, with a possible D match to TRBD2 (5 bases). The germline V gene encodes CDR1 MNHEY and CDR2 SMNVEV (reference sequence). The CDR3 loop spans 17 amino acids. The V end lost 0 bases, the J end lost 5 bases, and 16 bases lay between the germline ends.